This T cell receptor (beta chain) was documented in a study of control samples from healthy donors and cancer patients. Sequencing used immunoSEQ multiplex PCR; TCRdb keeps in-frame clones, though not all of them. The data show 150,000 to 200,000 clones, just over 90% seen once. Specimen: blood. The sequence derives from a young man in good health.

CDR3 in amino acids: CSAIIRNEQFF. For the CDR3, the DNA is TGCAGTGCTATAATTAGGAATGAGCAGTTCTTC. The rearrangement links TRBV20-1 to TRBJ2-1; D not certain. The CDR3 runs to 11 residues. From germline, CDR1 is DFQATT and CDR2 SNEGSKA (reference sequence). V shed 4 bases and J shed 7 bases, with 8 bases lying between them.